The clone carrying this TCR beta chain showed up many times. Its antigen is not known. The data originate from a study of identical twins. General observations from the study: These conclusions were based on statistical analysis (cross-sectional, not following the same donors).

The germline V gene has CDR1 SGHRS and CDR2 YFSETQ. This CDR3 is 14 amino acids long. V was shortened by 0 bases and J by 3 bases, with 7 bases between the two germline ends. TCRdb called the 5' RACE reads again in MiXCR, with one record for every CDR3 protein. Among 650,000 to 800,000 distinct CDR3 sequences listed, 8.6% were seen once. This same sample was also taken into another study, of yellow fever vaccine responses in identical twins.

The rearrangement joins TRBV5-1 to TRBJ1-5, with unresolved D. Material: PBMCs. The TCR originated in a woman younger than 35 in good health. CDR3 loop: CASSLGQLNQPQHF. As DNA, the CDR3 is TGCGCCAGCAGCTTGGGGCAGCTCAATCAGCCCCAGCATTTT.